This T cell receptor (beta chain) originates from a study of technical replicates of blood from a few donors (dated by TCRdb to 2016 to 2017). To note about this clone: The target of this receptor is not known. No base quality values were provided; no much bigger clone lies one nucleotide off.

Libraries were built with the immunoSEQ multiplex PCR assay. The table comes from immuneACCESS by way of TCRdb, which keeps in-frame sequences with V and J called. Part of the clones is missing from these tables; in studies checked, under half for an unresolved V gene and the rest for unknown reasons. For this sample the table gives 79,000 or so clones, of which roughly 97% were detected only once. In total, the top ten clones hold roughly 0.34% of the sample. The CDR3 has 14 amino acids, counting the end cysteine and phenylalanine. Of all the DNA, just the CDR3 is kept, 42 bases in frame from base 1. The germline V and J ends show losses of 5 bases and 7 bases respectively, and no gene match explains 5 bases of the junction. CDR1 SGHTA and CDR2 FQGTGA are derived from the germline V gene.

Sequences were obtained from T cells isolated from PBMCs. The rearranged segments are TRBV7-3 and TRBJ2-2; 9 central nucleotides agree with TRBD2. This receptor was taken from a human donor in good health. The sequence in DNA is TGTGCCAGCAGCATGGGACTAGCAATCGGGGAGCTGTTTTTT. Translated, this is CASSMGLAIGELFF.